The 28 T cell receptor beta chains given below trace back to one sample, sequenced in a study of Tregs in tolerant kidney transplant recipients. These receptors have no identified antigens. TCRdb's copy holds only in-frame clones and misses some; the assay was immunoSEQ multiplex PCR. The profile shows approximately 44,000 clones, roughly 95% of them singletons. Sequenced input: Tregs from blood cultured with allogeneic cells. The receptors here all came from a human donor in good health.

The rearrangement links TRBV10-3 to TRBJ1-5; 11 bases agree with TRBD1. The CDR3 consists of 12 residues. The junction had 3 bases not matched to a gene; V was cut back by 10 bases and J by 7 bases. Germline lookup yields CDR1 ENHRY and CDR2 SYGVKD. The CDR3 protein is CATGQGAQPQHF. DNA for the CDR3: TGTGCCACCGGACAGGGGGCACAGCCCCAGCATTTT.

A single count supports this clone. V usage is TRBV18 and J usage is TRBJ2-7; D perhaps matches TRBD1 (5 bases). The germline V gene encodes CDR1 KGHSH and CDR2 LQKENI. CDR3 length: 14 residues. V dropped 1 base and J dropped 0 bases, with 7 bases sitting between them. CDR3 nucleotide sequence: TGTGCCAGCTCACCACGTGACAGCTCCTACGAGCAGTACTTC. It specifies CASSPRDSSYEQYF.

The J gene is TRBJ2-7, the V gene TRBV6-6, with TRBD2 identical over 7 bases. Germline V gene sequence: CDR1 MNHNY, CDR2 SVGAGI (reference sequence). This CDR3 comprises 15 residues. Unmatched junction bases numbered 10, after V lost 6 bases and J lost 2 bases. The CDR3 spells CASRAGTKGTYEQYF. DNA of the CDR3: TGTGCCAGCAGGGCCGGGACTAAAGGGACCTACGAGCAGTACTTC.

The chain employs TRBV7-8 and TRBJ2-5, with 10 bases fitting TRBD2. Germline values: CDR1 SGHVS, CDR2 FQNEAQ. This CDR3 has 16 residues. The trim removed 1 base at V and 2 bases at J, leaving 4 bases unmatched. The CDR3 spells CASSLGLLAGQETQYF. In DNA, the CDR3 is TGTGCCAGCAGCTTAGGATTACTAGCGGGGCAAGAGACCCAGTACTTC.

The chain joins TRBV6-5 to TRBJ1-6; 7 bases are shared with TRBD1. This CDR3 is 14 amino acids long. V lost 6 bases and J lost 7; bases outside the gene matches: 6. Per the germline V gene, CDR1 is MNHEY and CDR2 is SVGAGI. Written as DNA, the CDR3 is TGTGCCAGCAGATTGGACAGGCTCAATTCACCCCTCCACTTT. Protein: CASRLDRLNSPLHF.

The chain links TRBV7-6 to TRBJ1-5, with D hard to call. CDR3 length equals 13 residues. V gave up 3 bases and J gave up 4 bases, with 7 bases separating them. Germline V gene data show CDR1 as SGHVS and CDR2 as FNYEAQ. CDR3 residues: CASSLGFNQPQHF. CDR3 nucleotide sequence: TGTGCCAGCAGCTTGGGCTTTAATCAGCCCCAGCATTTT.

The chain combines TRBV5-1 with TRBJ1-4; D unresolved. The CDR3 is made up of 13 amino acids. Germline-derived CDR1 and CDR2 are SGHRS and YFSETQ. V was clipped by 0 bases and J by 8 bases, with 8 bases between them. Written as DNA, the CDR3 is TGCGCCAGCAGCTTGGCGTTCGGGGAAAAACTGTTTTTT. It is translated as CASSLAFGEKLFF.

The J gene is TRBJ1-1, the V gene TRBV9, with TRBD1 as a possible D gene (5 bases). The CDR3 extends over 15 amino acids. Germline V gene sequence: CDR1 SGDLS, CDR2 YYNGEE. The V and J ends lost 0 bases and 2 bases respectively, with 11 bases between them. The CDR3 spells CASSVGARENTEAFF. CDR3 coding DNA: TGTGCCAGCAGCGTAGGGGCCAGGGAAAACACTGAAGCTTTCTTT.

The chain recombines TRBV5-1 with TRBJ2-1; D remains ambiguous. V was clipped by 3 bases and J by 9 bases, with 7 bases between them. This CDR3 has 11 amino acids. Germline assignment: CDR1 SGHRS and CDR2 YFSETQ. The CDR3 here is CASSSSGEQFF. The CDR3 nucleotides read TGCGCCAGCAGCTCCTCGGGTGAGCAGTTCTTC.

This sequence joins TRBV6-5 and TRBJ1-3; D ambiguous. This CDR3 is built from 13 residues. CDR1 is MNHEY and CDR2 is SVGAGI in the germline V gene. The V gene lost 5 bases and the J gene lost 0 bases, with 5 bases spanning the gap. The CDR3 nucleotides read TGTGCCAGCAGTCGGGGCTCTGGAAACACCATATATTTT. Amino acids: CASSRGSGNTIYF.

This sequence joins TRBV2 and TRBJ1-1; TRBD1 is a possible D gene (6 bases). Germline V CDR1 and CDR2: SNHLY, FYNNEI. Trimming left V 7 bases short and J 1 base short, with 10 bases between. CDR3 length equals 13 residues. CDR3 in amino acids: CASKGDSNTEAFF. The DNA for the CDR3 is TGTGCCAGCAAGGGGGATTCGAACACTGAAGCTTTCTTT. The full variable domain, completed using reference TRBV2 and TRBJ1-1, is EPEVTQTPSHQVTQMGQEVILRCVPISNHLYFYWYRQILGQKVEFLVSFYNNEISEKSEIFDDQFSVERPDGSNFTLKIRSTKLEDSAMYFCASKGDSNTEAFFGQGTRLTVV.

The chain carries TRBV7-2 and TRBJ2-2; D is possibly TRBD1 (6 bases). Deletions cut 8 bases from V and 4 bases from J, with 14 bases between. There are 14 residues in the CDR3. CDR1 and CDR2 (germline): SGHTA, FQGNSA. CDR3 bases: TGTGCCAGCGCCGTAGTCAGGGGCACCGGGGAGCTGTTTTTT. This translates into CASAVVRGTGELFF.

V usage is TRBV4-1 and J usage is TRBJ2-2; perhaps D is TRBD1 or TRBD2 (6 bases each). The ends were cut back, 4 bases at V and 6 bases at J, with 21 bases in the middle. The CDR3 consists of 17 residues. Germline lookup yields CDR1 MGHRA and CDR2 YSYEKL. CDR3 nucleotide sequence: TGCGCCAGCAGCCTAAGCGGAGGGGGTCAAGTGCCCGGGGAGCTGTTTTTT. This gives the protein CASSLSGGGQVPGELFF.

This clone has just a few counts. This chain connects TRBV7-9 to TRBJ1-2, with TRBD1 as a possible D gene (5 bases). The CDR3 is made up of 14 amino acids. The germline V and J ends were trimmed by 5 bases and 2 bases, with 12 bases remaining between them. Germline V gives CDR1 SEHNR, CDR2 FQNEAQ (reference sequence). The CDR3 sequence is CASSPWGLNYGYTF. CDR3 sequence (DNA): TGTGCCAGCAGCCCATGGGGGTTGAACTATGGCTACACCTTC.

The chain combines TRBV6-1 with TRBJ1-1; TRBD1 aligns across 7 bases. Losses at the gene ends were 6 bases for V and 4 bases for J; bases not matched to a gene: 5. Looked up from germline, CDR1 is MNHNS and CDR2 is SASEGT. The CDR3 length is 13 residues. CDR3 sequence (DNA): TGTGCCAGCAGATTGACAGGGTTCACTGAAGCTTTCTTT. Protein sequence: CASRLTGFTEAFF.

This rearrangement joins TRBV11-2 to TRBJ1-1, with D tentatively TRBD1 (6 bases). This CDR3 has 12 residues. V shed 5 bases and J shed 5 bases, with 9 bases lying between them. Germline loops: CDR1 SGHAT, CDR2 FQNNGV. CDR3 amino acids: CASSPRGTEAFF. The CDR3, as DNA: TGTGCCAGCAGCCCCAGGGGTACTGAAGCTTTCTTT. The full variable domain, its missing parts supplied by reference TRBV11-2 and TRBJ1-1, is EAGVAQSPRYKIIEKRQSVAFWCNPISGHATLYWYQQILGQGPKLLIQFQNNGVVDDSQLPKDRFSAERLKGVDSTLKIQPAKLEDSAVYLCASSPRGTEAFFGQGTRLTVV.

This rearrangement joins TRBV5-4 to TRBJ2-7; D remains ambiguous. Trimming pared 0 bases from V and 2 bases from J, leaving 6 bases between. Germline lookup yields CDR1 SGHNT and CDR2 YYREEE (reference sequence). The CDR3 spans 13 residues. For the CDR3, the DNA is TGTGCCAGCAGCTTGGGTCGACCCTACGAGCAGTACTTC. Amino acid sequence: CASSLGRPYEQYF.

The rearrangement joins TRBV7-8 to TRBJ2-5, with unresolved D. The CDR3 runs to 12 residues. The V end lost 5 bases, the J end lost 4 bases, and 8 bases lay between the germline ends. Looked up from germline, CDR1 is SGHVS and CDR2 is FQNEAQ. The CDR3 protein is CASSPFGETQYF. The CDR3 region has the DNA TGTGCCAGCAGCCCCTTCGGAGAGACCCAGTACTTC.

This sequence joins TRBV18 and TRBJ2-5; D is ambiguous. Trimming shortened V by 3 bases and J by 3 bases, and 8 bases separated the two germline ends. The germline gives CDR1 KGHSH, CDR2 LQKENI. The CDR3 length is 13 residues. The DNA of the CDR3 is TGTGCCAGCTCACCGGGCTATAAAGAGACCCAGTACTTC. As protein: CASSPGYKETQYF.

V is TRBV11-2 and J is TRBJ2-7; the D gene is possibly TRBD2 (5 bases). CDR1 and CDR2 from the germline V gene are SGHAT and FQNNGV. This CDR3 comprises 13 residues. Deletions cut 0 bases from V and 7 bases from J, with 10 bases between. The CDR3 sequence: CASSLELSGEQYF. The DNA of the CDR3 is TGTGCCAGCAGCTTAGAACTATCGGGGGAGCAGTACTTC. The entire variable domain, with the rest obtained from reference TRBV11-2 and TRBJ2-7, is as follows: EAGVAQSPRYKIIEKRQSVAFWCNPISGHATLYWYQQILGQGPKLLIQFQNNGVVDDSQLPKDRFSAERLKGVDSTLKIQPAKLEDSAVYLCASSLELSGEQYFGPGTRLTVT.

J is TRBJ1-1 and V is TRBV9; TRBD1 aligns across 7 bases. V gave up 4 bases and J gave up 0 bases; unmatched junction bases: 3. Germline-derived CDR1 and CDR2 are SGDLS and YYNGEE. The CDR3 loop spans 14 amino acids. CDR3 loop: CASSRDRVNTEAFF. In DNA form, the CDR3 reads TGTGCCAGCAGCCGTGACAGGGTGAACACTGAAGCTTTCTTT.

This sequence joins TRBV7-9 and TRBJ2-1, with no clear D. Trimming removed 1 base from V and 10 bases from J, with 11 bases in between. The CDR3 spans 13 residues. Germline CDR1 is SEHNR and CDR2 is FQNEAQ (reference sequence). The CDR3 here is CASSLVVHGEQFF. DNA for the CDR3: TGTGCCAGCAGCTTAGTGGTCCATGGAGAGCAGTTCTTC.

The chain uses TRBV6-5 and TRBJ2-5; D is uncertain. Trimming shortened V by 3 bases and J by 1 base, and 6 bases separated the two germline ends. The CDR3 sequence is 13 residues long. Germline CDR1 and CDR2: MNHEY and SVGAGI. In DNA, the CDR3 is TGTGCCAGCAGTTATAATTTCCAAGAGACCCAGTACTTC. This gives the protein CASSYNFQETQYF.

Remarks on this clone: Other DNA sequences in the same sample also yield this CDR3. The gene calls are TRBV9 and TRBJ2-3; D might be TRBD1 or TRBD2, each matching 6 bases. Trimming shortened V by 2 bases and J by 1 base, and 11 bases separated the two germline ends. This CDR3 region has 15 residues. Per the germline V gene, CDR1 is SGDLS and CDR2 is YYNGEE. CDR3 loop: CASSVGGGGTDTQYF. In DNA form, the CDR3 reads TGTGCCAGCAGCGTTGGGGGCGGGGGCACAGATACGCAGTATTTT.

The V and J genes are TRBV2 and TRBJ2-3, with unresolved D. The length of the CDR3 is 15 residues. Looked up from germline, CDR1 is SNHLY and CDR2 is FYNNEI. V was clipped by 6 bases and J by 3 bases, with 16 bases between them. The DNA of the CDR3 is TGTGCCAGCAGGGACCTCCCGTCAGATACAGATACGCAGTATTTT. It encodes CASRDLPSDTDTQYF.

In its sample, this clone was seen a few times. This chain joins TRBV6-1 and TRBJ1-2; D is unresolved. The CDR3 is 14 amino acids. Germline V CDR1 and CDR2: MNHNS, SASEGT. Trimming stripped 8 bases from V and 0 bases from J, with 13 bases between. The CDR3, as DNA: TGTGCCAGCCGCTTTTGGAAGGCTAACTATGGCTACACCTTC. This encodes CASRFWKANYGYTF.

CDR3 nucleotides: TGTGCCAGCAGTGACCTTCCCGGGAACGGGGAGCTGTTTTTT. As protein: CASSDLPGNGELFF. V and J are TRBV6-4 and TRBJ2-2; TRBD2 might be the D (5 bases). With 2 bases removed from V and 7 bases from J, the gap between germline ends came to 11 bases. This CDR3 has 14 amino acids. CDR1 is MRHNA, CDR2 SNTAGT, per germline.

This chain links TRBV5-5 with TRBJ1-5; TRBD1 is a possible D gene (5 bases). V gave up 5 bases and J gave up 9 bases, with 18 bases separating them. The germline CDR1 and CDR2 sequences are SGHKS and YYEKEE (reference sequence). This CDR3 is built from 14 residues. The CDR3 sequence: CASSFQGGPGPQHF. CDR3 sequence (DNA): TGTGCCAGCAGTTTCCAGGGAGGTCCCGGGCCCCAGCATTTT.